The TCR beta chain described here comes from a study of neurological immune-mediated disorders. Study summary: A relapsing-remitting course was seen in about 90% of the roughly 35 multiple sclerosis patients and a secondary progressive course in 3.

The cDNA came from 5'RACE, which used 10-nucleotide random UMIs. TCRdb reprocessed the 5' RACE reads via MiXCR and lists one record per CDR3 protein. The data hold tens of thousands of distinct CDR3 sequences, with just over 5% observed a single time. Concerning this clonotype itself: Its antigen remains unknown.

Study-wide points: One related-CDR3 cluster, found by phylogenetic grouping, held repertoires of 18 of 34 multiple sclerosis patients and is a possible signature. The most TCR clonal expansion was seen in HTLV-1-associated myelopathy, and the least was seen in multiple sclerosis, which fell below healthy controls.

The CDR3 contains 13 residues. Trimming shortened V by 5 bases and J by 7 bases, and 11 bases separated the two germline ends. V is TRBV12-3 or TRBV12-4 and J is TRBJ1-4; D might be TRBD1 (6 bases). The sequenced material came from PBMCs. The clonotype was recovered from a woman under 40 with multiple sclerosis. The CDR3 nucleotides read TGTGCCAGCAGTCCGAGGACAGTTGAAAAACTGTTTTTT. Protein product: CASSPRTVEKLFF.